The T cell receptor (beta chain) under discussion was sequenced for a study of Ad26.COV2.S vaccination and SARS-CoV-2 variants. Overall study results and limits: Spike-specific TCR breadth in vaccine recipients exceeded that seen in placebo recipients. Non-spike TCR breadth did not differ much between vaccine and placebo recipients.

As for treatment: some 19 received Ad26.COV2.S at low or high dose, single or two shots; roughly five received placebo; per-sample allocation not given. Specimens were obtained on day 63 following the first vaccine or placebo injection. Clones were sequenced by immunoSEQ multiplex PCR, and TCRdb holds only the in-frame ones, with some missing. The table includes some 520,000 clones, around nine tenths detected once. Turning to this clone: Its antigen is unknown.

V was shortened by 5 bases and J by 0 bases, with 11 bases between the two germline ends. This CDR3 comprises 14 residues. Germline V gene data show CDR1 as SEHNR and CDR2 as FQNEAQ (reference sequence). Material: peripheral blood, obtained in a trial of Ad26.COV2.S vaccine versus placebo. This sequence joins TRBV7-9 and TRBJ2-7; D ambiguous. The source is a person aged 18-65 years who received the Ad26.COV2.S COVID-19 vaccine or a placebo. The CDR3 DNA reads TGTGCCAGCAGCCAGGAAGCTAGCTCCTACGAGCAGTACTTC. Its translation: CASSQEASSYEQYF.